This is a list of T cell receptor beta chains from one sample in a study of technical replicates of blood from several donors. TCRdb's table, derived via immunoSEQ multiplex PCR, lists solely in-frame clones and lacks some. The sample records roughly 79,000 clones, approximately 93% being singletons. Sequenced input: T cells isolated from PBMCs. Source of these receptors: a human donor in good health. CDR3s leave out the opening cysteine and the closing phenylalanine or tryptophan. The D gene is left open where the match is weak.

V gene,D gene,J gene,CDR3 protein
TRBV7-8,-,TRBJ2-7,ASSSPDLTAYEQY
TRBV28,-,TRBJ2-7,ASTSSRTDYYEQY
TRBV28,TRBD1,TRBJ1-1,ASTTQGGNMNTEAF
TRBV13,TRBD1,TRBJ1-3,ASSTRQGVSGNTIY
TRBV28,-,TRBJ1-4,ASSNQRGGEKLF
TRBV5-1,-,TRBJ2-3,ASSLAGPDTQY
TRBV4-1,TRBD1,TRBJ1-1,ASSQQGEYTEAF
TRBV18,-,TRBJ1-5,ASSPLPGTEPQH
TRBV27,-,TRBJ2-7,ASSLVPISYEQY
TRBV11-2,-,TRBJ2-3,ASSSLRGTDTQY
TRBV2,-,TRBJ2-2,ASTDIGASVNTGELF
TRBV27,TRBD1,TRBJ2-1,ASSWLRRGNEQF
TRBV5-5,-,TRBJ1-1,ASSLQNTEAF
TRBV2,TRBD2,TRBJ2-7,ASSDGGVLAGGEQY
TRBV19,-,TRBJ2-5,ASSPMTLKETQY
TRBV23-1,-,TRBJ2-7,ASSQRVNRDNSYEQY
TRBV6-1,-,TRBJ2-3,ASSSQGGADTQY
TRBV28,TRBD1,TRBJ1-2,ASSMGQYIGRGYT
TRBV29-1,-,TRBJ2-1,SVEIINLGEDEQF
TRBV5-1,-,TRBJ2-3,ASSLEGGSTDTQY
TRBV5-5,TRBD1,TRBJ2-5,ASSFYRGQQKETQY
TRBV5-1,TRBD2,TRBJ2-7,ASSFTSGEQY
TRBV4-1,-,TRBJ1-1,ASSQKTGGTEAF
TRBV5-4,-,TRBJ1-2,ASSLDPSAGVYGYT
TRBV9,-,TRBJ2-1,ASSVGGAYNEQF
TRBV19,-,TRBJ1-3,ASKMGQGRGNTIY
TRBV4-1,TRBD1,TRBJ1-2,ASSPRQGADYGYT
TRBV6-6,-,TRBJ2-7,ASSPAGGTYEQY
TRBV7-2,TRBD1,TRBJ1-2,ASSALGRQGPERGYT
TRBV7-9,TRBD1,TRBJ1-1,ASSLRVGDREAF
TRBV4-1,-,TRBJ1-1,ASSSGRNTEAF
TRBV25-1,-,TRBJ1-1,ASSEAAPLDTEAF
TRBV9,-,TRBJ1-2,ASSPTPESVYGYT
TRBV7-3,-,TRBJ1-4,ASSFSGAANEKLF
TRBV5-4,-,TRBJ2-3,ASSLGIGSITDTQY
TRBV30,-,TRBJ1-2,AWSLDNNYGYT
TRBV30,TRBD1,TRBJ2-3,AWSAGGDTQY
TRBV10-3,TRBD1,TRBJ1-1,AIRDRVLNTEAF
TRBV6-1,TRBD1,TRBJ1-2,ASMRQGVGYT
TRBV27,TRBD1,TRBJ1-5,ASSLWAVGQSNQPQH
TRBV15,TRBD1,TRBJ1-5,ATSGDRGGNQPQH
TRBV5-1,-,TRBJ2-7,ASSPEPAAREQY
TRBV10-1,TRBD2,TRBJ2-7,ASSEGLAGYEQY
TRBV6-1,-,TRBJ1-2,ASSPRTAYGYT
TRBV2,-,TRBJ1-3,ASSEQDFSGNTIY
TRBV19,-,TRBJ1-5,ASSPDRNQPQH
TRBV7-9,-,TRBJ1-1,ASSLTDENTEAF
TRBV6-6,-,TRBJ1-3,ASTDGGNTIY
TRBV6-5,-,TRBJ2-3,ASSLYSQATDTQY
TRBV2,-,TRBJ1-1,ASSGRGTEAF
TRBV10-2,TRBD2,TRBJ2-2,ASAGLAGVQDTGELF
TRBV27,-,TRBJ2-7,ASSYRDSEQY